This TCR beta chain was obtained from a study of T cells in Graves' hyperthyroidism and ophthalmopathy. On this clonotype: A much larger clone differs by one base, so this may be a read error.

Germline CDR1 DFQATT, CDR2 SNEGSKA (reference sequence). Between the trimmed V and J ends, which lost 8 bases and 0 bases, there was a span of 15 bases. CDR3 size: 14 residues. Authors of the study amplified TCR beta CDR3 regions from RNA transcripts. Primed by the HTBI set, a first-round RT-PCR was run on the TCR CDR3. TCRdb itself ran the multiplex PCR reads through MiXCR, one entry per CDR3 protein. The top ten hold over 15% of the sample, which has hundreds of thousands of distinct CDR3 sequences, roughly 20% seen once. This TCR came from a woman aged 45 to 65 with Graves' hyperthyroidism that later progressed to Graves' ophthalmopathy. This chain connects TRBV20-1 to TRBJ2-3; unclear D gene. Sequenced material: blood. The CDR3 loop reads CSTADGPSTDTQYF. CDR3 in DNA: TGCAGTACTGCGGACGGCCCTAGCACAGATACGCAGTATTTT.